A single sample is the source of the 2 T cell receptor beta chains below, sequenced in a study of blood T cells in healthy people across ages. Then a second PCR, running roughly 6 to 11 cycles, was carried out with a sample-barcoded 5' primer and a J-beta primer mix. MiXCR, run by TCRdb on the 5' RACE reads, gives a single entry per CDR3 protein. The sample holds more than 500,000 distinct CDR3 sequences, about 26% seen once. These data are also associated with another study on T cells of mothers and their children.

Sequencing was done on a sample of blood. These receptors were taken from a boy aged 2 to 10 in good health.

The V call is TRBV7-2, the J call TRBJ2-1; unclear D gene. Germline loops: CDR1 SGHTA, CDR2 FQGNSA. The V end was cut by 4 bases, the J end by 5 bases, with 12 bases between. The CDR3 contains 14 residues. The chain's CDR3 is CASSSVGGNNEQFF. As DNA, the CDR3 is TGTGCCAGCAGCTCCGTAGGCGGAAACAATGAGCAGTTCTTC.

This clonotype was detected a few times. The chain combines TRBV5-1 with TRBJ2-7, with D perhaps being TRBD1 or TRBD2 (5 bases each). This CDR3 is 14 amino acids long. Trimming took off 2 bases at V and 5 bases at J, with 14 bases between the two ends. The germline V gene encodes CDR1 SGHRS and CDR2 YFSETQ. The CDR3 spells CASSFMMGRDEQYF. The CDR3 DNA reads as TGCGCCAGCAGCTTTATGATGGGGCGGGACGAGCAGTACTTC. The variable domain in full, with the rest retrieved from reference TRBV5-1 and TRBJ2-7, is KAGVTQTPRYLIKTRGQQVTLSCSPISGHRSVSWYQQTPGQGLQFLFEYFSETQRNKGNFPGRFSGRQFSNSRSEMNVSTLELGDSALYLCASSFMMGRDEQYFGPGTRLTVT.